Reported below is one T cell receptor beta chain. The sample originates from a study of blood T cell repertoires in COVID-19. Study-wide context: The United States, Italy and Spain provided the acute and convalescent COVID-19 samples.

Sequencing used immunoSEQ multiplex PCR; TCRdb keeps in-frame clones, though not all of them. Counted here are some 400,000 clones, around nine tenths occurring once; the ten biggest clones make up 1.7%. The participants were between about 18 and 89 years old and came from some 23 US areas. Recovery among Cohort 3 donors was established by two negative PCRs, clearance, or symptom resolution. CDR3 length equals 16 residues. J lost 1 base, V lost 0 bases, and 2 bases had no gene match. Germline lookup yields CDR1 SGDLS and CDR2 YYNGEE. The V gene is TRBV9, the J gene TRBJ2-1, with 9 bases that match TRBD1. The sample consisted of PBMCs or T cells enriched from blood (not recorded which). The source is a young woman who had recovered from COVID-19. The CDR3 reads CASSVAGTGSYNEQFF. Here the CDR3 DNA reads TGTGCCAGCAGCGTAGCTGGGACAGGGTCCTACAATGAGCAGTTCTTC. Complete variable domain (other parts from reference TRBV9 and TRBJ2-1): DSGVTQTPKHLITATGQRVTLRCSPRSGDLSVYWYQQSLDQGLQFLIQYYNGEERAKGNILERFSAQQFPDLHSELNLSSLELGDSALYFCASSVAGTGSYNEQFFGPGTRLTVL.